Listed here is a single T cell receptor beta chain. The table lists this clonotype with a few counts. There is no known antigen for this receptor. No base quality values were provided; no much bigger clone lies one nucleotide off. This specimen belongs to a study of T cells in Graves' hyperthyroidism and ophthalmopathy (dated by TCRdb to about 2019). For context, the study as a whole: Peripheral blood was collected at initial diagnosis, before any treatment. In about 6 Graves' hyperthyroidism patients, the study also compared T-cell repertoires from thyroid tissue with T-cell repertoires from blood. After blood sampling, hyperthyroidism patients were treated with methimazole at a starting dose of 30 mg daily, and ophthalmopathy patients were treated with high-dose intravenous methylprednisolone. The 100 discovery patients were randomly split 7:3 into training and test sets. Prospective prediction of ophthalmopathy was tested in an independent validation cohort of some 20 hyperthyroidism patients and 15 to 17 patients who later progressed to ophthalmopathy. According to the paper, TCR Vbeta CDR3 sequencing was carried out on 135 peripheral blood samples, which came from under 50 ophthalmopathy, approximately 72 hyperthyroidism and about 17 progressor patients. To identify TCR V-J signatures that set the groups apart, the researchers used a discovery cohort of roughly 100 patients, made up of fewer than 50 with Graves' ophthalmopathy and about 55 with stable Graves' hyperthyroidism. The paper as a whole reports these results and caveats: Most expanded thyroid clonotypes (frequency above 0.001) were also detected in blood, a finding suggesting that blood repertoires may reflect thyroid immune responses. A 13 V-J signature model separated ophthalmopathy from stable hyperthyroidism, with around 88% sensitivity and 81.08% specificity in cross-validation and 80%/75% in testing. In validation, the model predicted progression to ophthalmopathy with 55% to 71% sensitivity and approximately 74% specificity, a median of about 6 months before onset. Sample size was not statistically predetermined, and investigators were not blinded to group allocation.

The germline V gene encodes CDR1 MDHEN and CDR2 SYDVKM. For this chain, trimming is 6 bases at the V end and 8 bases at the J end, and the number of junction bases without a gene match is 10. Measured from the cysteine to the phenylalanine, the CDR3 is 14 residues long. The CDR3 DNA has 42 bases and is translated from base 1. In the ophthalmopathy patients, disease was moderately to severely active, with a Clinical Activity Score of 3 or more, a NOSPECS grade of 4 or more, and a duration of less than 3 months. The study excluded patients with uncontrolled infections, other autoimmune diseases, pregnancy or lactation. Diagnoses were established on the basis of clinical symptoms, serum thyroxine and TRAb, thyroid ultrasound, and orbital computed tomography. Ficoll-Paque density gradient centrifugation was used to isolate PBMCs from 9.5 to 10 ml of fresh peripheral blood. Total RNA was extracted using Trizol reagent, and RNA quality was assessed on an Agilent 2100 Bioanalyzer.

TCR beta CDR3 regions were amplified from RNA transcripts. A first-round RT-PCR of the TCR CDR3 used the HTBI primer set with the Qiagen OneStep RT-PCR kit. Libraries were constructed in a second round of multiplex PCR, after which size selection and purification were carried out. Paired-end sequencing of the libraries was performed with 100 bp reads on an Illumina HiSeq2000. Per the authors' processing: SOAPnuke was used to process the raw data, throwing out any read that contained adapters or uncalled bases, had a mean Phred below 15, or lacked an exact constant-primer or identifier match. COPE v1.2.5 was used to merge high-quality paired reads, and clonotypes were defined as unique nucleotide sequences. MiTCR v1.1 was used to align clonotypes to the IMGT TRBV, TRBD and TRBJ reference segments. Analysis was restricted to V-J combinations with a frequency above 0.0001, which covered 99.2% of repertoires. A TCS score was defined as the ratio between F50 (clonal expansion) and ExV (chaos), using BLOSUM62-based TCRdist between CDR3 peptides within each V-J. Welch's t-statistics and random forest reduced roughly 500 V-J features to roughly 13, which were used in a naive Bayes classifier (R e1071). The Morisita-Horn index was used to measure how similar the thyroid and blood repertoires were. TCRdb reprocessed the public reads (quality trimming at Q25 with fastp, clone calling with MiXCR) and kept in-frame beta chains. Each CDR3 protein appears once, grouped with its most common genes and DNA. None of the V and J calls come from the authors' own analysis; TCRdb made them. This sample holds around 56,000 distinct CDR3 sequences; around half were observed only once. The top ten clonotypes cover around 11% of the sample.

The sample comprised blood. The sequence derives from a woman in her thirties with Graves' ophthalmopathy. The V and J segments used are TRBV28 and TRBJ1-1, with 9 bases aligning to TRBD1. This receptor carries the CDR3 CASRTPTGGAEAFF. The DNA sequence reads TGTGCCAGCAGAACCCCAACAGGGGGCGCAGAAGCTTTCTTT. With the rest looked up from the reference TRBV28 and TRBJ1-1 genes rather than sequenced, the full variable domain is DVKVTQSSRYLVKRTGEKVFLECVQDMDHENMFWYRQDPGLGLRLIYFSYDVKMKEKGDIPEGYSVSREKKERFSLILESASTNQTSMYLCASRTPTGGAEAFFGQGTRLTVV.